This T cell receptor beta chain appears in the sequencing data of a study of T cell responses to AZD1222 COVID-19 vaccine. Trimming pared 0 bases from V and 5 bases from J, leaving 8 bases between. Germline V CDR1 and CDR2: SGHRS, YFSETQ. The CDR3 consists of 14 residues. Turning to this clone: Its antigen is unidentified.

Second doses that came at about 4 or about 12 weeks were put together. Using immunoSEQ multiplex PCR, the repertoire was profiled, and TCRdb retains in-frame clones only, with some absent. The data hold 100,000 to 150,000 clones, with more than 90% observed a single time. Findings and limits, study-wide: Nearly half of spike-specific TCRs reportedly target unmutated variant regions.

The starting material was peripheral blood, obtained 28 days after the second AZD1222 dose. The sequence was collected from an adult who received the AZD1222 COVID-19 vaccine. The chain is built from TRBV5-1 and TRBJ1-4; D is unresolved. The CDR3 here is CASSLDSSNEKLFF. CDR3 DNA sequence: TGCGCCAGCAGCTTGGACAGTTCCAATGAAAAACTGTTTTTT.